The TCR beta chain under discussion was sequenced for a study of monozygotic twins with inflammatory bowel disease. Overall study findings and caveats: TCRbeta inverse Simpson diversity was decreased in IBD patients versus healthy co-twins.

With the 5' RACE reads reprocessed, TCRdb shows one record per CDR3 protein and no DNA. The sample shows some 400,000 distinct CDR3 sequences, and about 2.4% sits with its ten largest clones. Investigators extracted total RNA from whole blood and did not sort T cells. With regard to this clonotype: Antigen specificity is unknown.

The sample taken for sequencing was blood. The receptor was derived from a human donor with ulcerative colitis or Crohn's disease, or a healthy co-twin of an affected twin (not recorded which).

CDR3 in amino acids: CASRPMGQGAANEKLFF. The chain has TRBV12-3 or TRBV12-4 and TRBJ1-4; with no DNA, the TCRdb D assignment of TRBD1 cannot be verified. The CDR3 runs 17 residues.